This T cell receptor (beta chain) derives from a study of blood T cell repertoires in COVID-19. As for the study in general: Samples taken during acute and convalescent COVID-19 were collected in the United States, Italy and Spain.

Produced via immunoSEQ multiplex PCR; TCRdb's table is partial and in-frame only. The table shows about 78,000 clones, with 90% occurring only once. Trimming cost V 4 bases and J 4 bases, with 11 bases left between them. This CDR3 comprises 13 residues. Looked up from germline, CDR1 is LNHNV and CDR2 is YYDKDF (reference sequence). The J gene is TRBJ2-7, the V gene TRBV15; TRBD1 might be the D (6 bases). The clonotype comes from a woman between 50 and 59 years old in a cohort sampled during active COVID-19. Sequencing was done on a sample of peripheral blood. CDR3 sequence reads: CATSNRVLYEQYF. The CDR3 DNA sequence: TGTGCCACCAGCAACAGGGTTCTTTACGAGCAGTACTTC.